The 5 T cell receptor beta chains in this list originate from one sample, sequenced in a study of neurological immune-mediated disorders. Each CDR3 protein gets one entry after TCRdb re-called the 5' RACE reads with MiXCR. Found here are roughly 52,000 distinct CDR3 sequences, 3.8% of them singletons; the top ten hold approximately 5.9%. Source material: PBMCs. Receptors were obtained from a man in his 60s with multiple sclerosis.

This clonotype was seen only a few times. This sequence joins TRBV20-1 and TRBJ2-5; D not certain. This CDR3 has 14 residues. With 1 base removed from V and 4 bases from J, the gap between germline ends came to 13 bases. Germline V gene data show CDR1 as DFQATT and CDR2 as SNEGSKA (reference sequence). This chain's CDR3 is CSARVGNTAETQYF. In nucleotides, the CDR3 is TGCAGTGCTAGAGTGGGCAACACGGCAGAGACCCAGTACTTC.

This clonotype was recorded many times. The V and J genes are TRBV11-1 and TRBJ1-1; no clear D. The V gene's germline CDR1 is SGHAT and CDR2 FQDESV (reference sequence). With 1 base removed from V and 4 bases from J, the gap between germline ends came to 7 bases. The CDR3 totals 13 residues. CDR3 DNA sequence: TGTGCCAGCAGCTTAGAACCTCCCACTGAAGCTTTCTTT. It codes for CASSLEPPTEAFF.

V usage is TRBV5-1 and J usage is TRBJ2-4, with a possible D match to TRBD2 (6 bases). From germline, CDR1 is SGHRS and CDR2 YFSETQ. V lost 0 bases to trimming and J lost 7 bases, with 14 bases between them. The CDR3 sequence is 15 residues long. The CDR3: CASSLGGLGGNIQYF. CDR3 nucleotides: TGCGCCAGCAGCTTGGGGGGTTTAGGAGGGAACATTCAGTACTTC.

This clonotype was seen many times. J is TRBJ2-7 and V is TRBV7-9; D unresolved. V was trimmed by 1 base and J by 3 bases, leaving 4 bases between them. The germline CDR1 and CDR2 sequences are SEHNR and FQNEAQ (reference sequence). The CDR3 runs to 12 residues. The CDR3 sequence is CASSLDHYEQYF. In nucleotides, the CDR3 is TGTGCCAGCAGCTTAGATCACTACGAGCAGTACTTC. The whole variable domain, remainder taken from reference TRBV7-9 and TRBJ2-7, is DTGVSQNPRHKITKRGQNVTFRCDPISEHNRLYWYRQTLGQGPEFLTYFQNEAQLEKSRLLSDRFSAERPKGSFSTLEIQRTEQGDSAMYLCASSLDHYEQYFGPGTRLTVT.

This clonotype was counted many times. The V call is TRBV20-1, the J call TRBJ1-1; possible D gene TRBD1, 6 bases. CDR1 and CDR2 (germline): DFQATT, SNEGSKA (reference sequence). The ends were cut back, 7 bases at V and 5 bases at J, with 14 bases in the middle. This CDR3 is built from 12 residues. The CDR3 sequence: CSGTGPGTEAFF. The CDR3 region has the DNA TGCAGTGGAACAGGGCCGGGGACTGAAGCTTTCTTT.